These T cell receptor beta chains were read from a single sample in a study of blood T cell repertoires in COVID-19. Here immunoSEQ multiplex PCR was the method, and the copy in TCRdb shows in-frame clones only, minus some. The data hold about 310,000 clones, with 80% to 90% observed a single time. Sequenced: PBMCs or T cells enriched from blood (not recorded which). These receptors came from a man aged 25-45 years who had recovered from COVID-19. Both conserved end residues are part of each CDR3. Each record gives: CDR3 length, V gene, clone size, J gene, D gene, CDR3 DNA, CDR3 protein. A D gene is named only where the DNA matches it firmly. Clone size appears in some rows only: once, few, many, or a class for an expanded clone.

len: 17
v_gene: TRBV19
abundance: NA
j_gene: TRBJ1-2
d_gene: NA
CDR3nt: TGTGCCAGTAGTCGAAACAGGGAAAGGGGCCCTAACTATGGCTACACCTTC
CDR3aa: CASSRNRERGPNYGYTF

len: 16
v_gene: TRBV19
abundance: NA
j_gene: TRBJ2-5
d_gene: TRBD2
CDR3nt: TGTGCCAGTAGTCCCTGGGGGGGGGTCGTACAAGAGACCCAGTACTTC
CDR3aa: CASSPWGGVVQETQYF

len: 15
v_gene: TRBV3-1/TRBV3-2
abundance: NA
j_gene: TRBJ2-3
d_gene: NA
CDR3nt: TGTGCCAGCAGCCCAGGGTTCCTGCACACAGATACGCAGTATTTT
CDR3aa: CASSPGFLHTDTQYF

len: 15
v_gene: TRBV7-8
abundance: NA
j_gene: TRBJ1-5
d_gene: NA
CDR3nt: TGTGCCAGCAGCTTCGAGCAGGGCGTCAATCAGCCCCAGCATTTT
CDR3aa: CASSFEQGVNQPQHF

len: 13
v_gene: TRBV7-3
abundance: NA
j_gene: TRBJ1-3
d_gene: NA
CDR3nt: TGTGCCAGCAGCTTAGACAGGGGAAACACCATATATTTT
CDR3aa: CASSLDRGNTIYF

len: 17
v_gene: TRBV5-1
abundance: NA
j_gene: TRBJ1-4
d_gene: NA
CDR3nt: TGCGCCAGCAGCTTGGTATCAGGGGTTGGTATGAATGAAAAACTGTTTTTT
CDR3aa: CASSLVSGVGMNEKLFF

len: 13
v_gene: TRBV6-5
abundance: NA
j_gene: TRBJ1-5
d_gene: NA
CDR3nt: TGTGCCAGCAGCCCAGGGCCGAACCAGCCCCAGCATTTT
CDR3aa: CASSPGPNQPQHF

len: 15
v_gene: TRBV18
abundance: once
j_gene: TRBJ2-4
d_gene: NA
CDR3nt: TGTGCCAGCTCACCATCGGACAGTGCCTCGGGGAACGAGTACTTC
CDR3aa: CASSPSDSASGNEYF

len: 14
v_gene: TRBV19
abundance: NA
j_gene: TRBJ1-1
d_gene: NA
CDR3nt: TGTGCCAGTAGTAGAGCCCCAGGGGCCGCTGAAGCTTTCTTT
CDR3aa: CASSRAPGAAEAFF

len: 14
v_gene: TRBV11-2
abundance: NA
j_gene: TRBJ1-4
d_gene: NA
CDR3nt: TGTGCCAGCAGCCCTGACAGTTATAATGAAAAACTGTTTTTT
CDR3aa: CASSPDSYNEKLFF

len: 17
v_gene: TRBV7-9
abundance: NA
j_gene: TRBJ2-1
d_gene: NA
CDR3nt: TGTGCCAGCAGCCCAACACGAGCCGAACTAGTACGCAATGAGCAGTTCTTC
CDR3aa: CASSPTRAELVRNEQFF

len: 16
v_gene: TRBV4-2
abundance: NA
j_gene: TRBJ2-2
d_gene: TRBD1
CDR3nt: TGTGCCAGCAGCCAAGGGACAGGGGGATACACCGGGGAGCTGTTTTTT
CDR3aa: CASSQGTGGYTGELFF

len: 13
v_gene: TRBV27
abundance: NA
j_gene: TRBJ1-1
d_gene: NA
CDR3nt: TGTGCCAGCAGTTTTAATTCAGGGCGGGAAGCTTTCTTT
CDR3aa: CASSFNSGREAFF

len: 15
v_gene: TRBV9
abundance: NA
j_gene: TRBJ1-2
d_gene: NA
CDR3nt: TGTGCCAGCAGCGTTTCCGACGGAGGAGGTTATGGCTACACCTTC
CDR3aa: CASSVSDGGGYGYTF

len: 14
v_gene: TRBV27
abundance: NA
j_gene: TRBJ1-5
d_gene: NA
CDR3nt: TGTGCCAGCAGCCGTATACCGTCCGGTCAGCCCCAGCATTTT
CDR3aa: CASSRIPSGQPQHF

len: 15
v_gene: TRBV5-1
abundance: NA
j_gene: TRBJ1-1
d_gene: TRBD1
CDR3nt: TGCGCCAGCAGCCCTTTGACAGGGGGAAACACTGAAGCTTTCTTT
CDR3aa: CASSPLTGGNTEAFF

len: 13
v_gene: TRBV5-6
abundance: NA
j_gene: TRBJ2-1
d_gene: TRBD2
CDR3nt: TGTGCCAGCAGCTTTACTAGCGGGGAGATGCAGTTCTTC
CDR3aa: CASSFTSGEMQFF

len: 13
v_gene: TRBV7-2
abundance: NA
j_gene: TRBJ1-5
d_gene: NA
CDR3nt: TGTGCCAGCAGCTCCGACTCAGCGGGACCCCAGCATTTT
CDR3aa: CASSSDSAGPQHF

len: 15
v_gene: TRBV5-4
abundance: NA
j_gene: TRBJ2-5
d_gene: TRBD2
CDR3nt: TGTGCCAGCAGCTTGCCGGGACTAGGCCAAGAGACCCAGTACTTC
CDR3aa: CASSLPGLGQETQYF

len: 13
v_gene: TRBV5-1
abundance: NA
j_gene: TRBJ1-1
d_gene: NA
CDR3nt: TGCGCCAGCAGCTTGGTCGCAGACACTGAAGCTTTCTTT
CDR3aa: CASSLVADTEAFF